The rows below give T cell receptor beta chains drawn from one sample of a study of prognosis after radiotherapy for stage I lung cancer. MiXCR, applied by TCRdb to the multiplex PCR reads, yields one record per CDR3 protein. Altogether approximately 20,000 distinct CDR3 sequences are present, less than 50% being singletons, with the ten largest covering about 33%. The specimen was PBMCs, collected before or after stereotactic body radiation therapy (not recorded which). These TCRs come from a donor over 45 with non-small cell lung cancer. Each CDR3 is given with its conserved first and last residue. The D gene is left open where the match is weak. Some rows mark clone size as missing; the rest say once, few, many or name a class of expanded clone.

TRBV28	many	TRBD2	TRBJ2-1	CASSTSGSQPFF	TGTGCCAGCAGCACAAGCGGGAGCCAACCCTTCTTC
TRBV7-3	many	-	TRBJ1-4	CAPGQFPTNEKLFF	TGTGCCCCCGGACAGTTTCCAACTAATGAAAAACTGTTTTTT
TRBV7-2	-	-	TRBJ2-2	CASILVPRLDTGELLF	TGTGCCAGCATCTTAGTCCCCCGGCTCGACACCGGGGAGCTGCTTTTT
TRBV9	many	-	TRBJ2-1	CASTRSGALGNEQFF	TGTGCCAGCACCCGTAGTGGTGCCCTAGGGAATGAGCAGTTCTTC
TRBV6-1	-	TRBD2	TRBJ2-7	CASSRAGDAYEQYF	TGTGCCAGCTCGAGGGCGGGAGACGCCTACGAGCAGTACTTC
TRBV7-2	many	-	TRBJ2-5	CASSLGVTEETQYF	TGTGCCAGCAGCTTAGGAGTCACCGAAGAGACCCAGTACTTC
TRBV20-1	-	TRBD1	TRBJ2-7	CSARGPPRQGKNSYEQYF	TGCAGTGCTCGCGGACCTCCCCGACAGGGAAAGAACTCCTACGAGCAGTACTTC
TRBV20-1	-	TRBD2	TRBJ2-3	CSARGTGTSFRTDTQYF	TGCAGTGCTAGAGGAACCGGGACTAGTTTTCGCACAGATACGCAGTATTTT
TRBV7-3	few	TRBD2	TRBJ2-3	CASSLVGGITDTQYF	TGTGCCAGCAGCTTGGTGGGAGGGATAACAGATACGCAGTATTTT
TRBV5-8	many	TRBD2	TRBJ2-1	CASSTLPGLGHNEQFF	TGTGCCAGCAGCACCCTCCCGGGACTAGGGCACAATGAGCAGTTCTTC
TRBV18	many	TRBD1	TRBJ2-2	CASSWSGTDINTGELFF	TGTGCCAGCTCATGGTCCGGGACAGACATAAACACCGGGGAGCTGTTTTTT
TRBV9	few	TRBD1	TRBJ2-1	CASSGQGAYNEQFF	TGTGCCAGCAGCGGACAGGGGGCCTACAATGAGCAGTTCTTC
TRBV30	many	TRBD1	TRBJ1-6	CAWQYPGQPIPPLHF	TGTGCCTGGCAATACCCGGGACAGCCAATTCCACCCCTCCACTTT
TRBV6-1	-	-	TRBJ2-3	CASSATQYREVQDTQYF	TGTGCCAGCAGTGCTACACAATACAGGGAAGTTCAAGATACGCAGTATTTT
TRBV3-1	many	-	TRBJ1-1	CASSPWRGEDTEAFF	TGTGCCAGCAGCCCTTGGAGGGGTGAAGACACTGAAGCTTTCTTT
TRBV5-6	few	-	TRBJ2-7	CASSADGPREQYF	TGTGCCAGCAGCGCCGACGGTCCGCGCGAGCAGTACTTC
TRBV7-7	many	TRBD1	TRBJ2-5	CASSSTQGNGETQYF	TGTGCCAGCAGCTCAACACAGGGGAACGGGGAGACCCAGTACTTC
TRBV11-2	few	-	TRBJ1-1	CASSLLRGLAFF	TGTGCCAGCAGCTTACTCAGGGGTTTGGCTTTCTTT
TRBV12-5	-	TRBD1	TRBJ1-2	CASGFTGVQYGYTF	TGTGCTAGTGGTTTCACAGGGGTTCAATATGGCTACACCTTC
TRBV18	many	-	TRBJ2-5	CASSPGETQYF	TGTGCCAGCTCACCGGGGGAGACCCAGTACTTC
TRBV7-9	medium-sized	-	TRBJ2-7	CASSRDLYEQYF	TGTGCCAGCAGCCGGGACCTCTACGAGCAGTACTTC
TRBV6-1	-	TRBD2	TRBJ2-6	CASAPGGTGANVLTF	TGTGCCAGCGCGCCGGGGGGAACTGGGGCCAACGTCCTGACTTTC
TRBV5-5	many	-	TRBJ2-5	CASSLWGGRQETQYF	TGTGCCAGCAGCTTGTGGGGGGGGCGTCAAGAGACCCAGTACTTC
TRBV20-1	-	-	TRBJ2-7	CSARDRQQPYEQYF	TGCAGTGCTAGAGATCGACAGCAACCATACGAGCAGTACTTC
TRBV7-3	-	-	TRBJ2-7	CASRSLEWGRQYF	TGTGCCAGCAGATCCCTGGAATGGGGACGGCAGTACTTC
TRBV6-5	-	-	TRBJ1-3	CASSYGQDSGNTIYF	TGTGCCAGCAGTTACGGGCAGGACTCTGGAAACACCATATATTTT
TRBV5-1	many	-	TRBJ2-1	CASSLASSYNEQFF	TGCGCCAGCAGCTTGGCGTCCTCCTACAATGAGCAGTTCTTC
TRBV5-1	-	-	TRBJ2-3	CASRTWWSDTQYF	TGCGCCAGCAGGACATGGTGGTCAGATACGCAGTATTTT
TRBV12-3/TRBV12-4	many	-	TRBJ2-7	CASSAWGLGSSYEQYF	TGTGCCAGCAGCGCTTGGGGGTTAGGGTCCTCCTACGAGCAGTACTTC
TRBV27	-	-	TRBJ2-3	CASISGHGPDTQYF	TGTGCCAGCATTTCAGGACATGGTCCAGATACGCAGTATTTT
TRBV5-1	many	TRBD1	TRBJ1-4	CASSLAGGTVNEKLFF	TGCGCCAGCAGCTTGGCCGGAGGGACAGTTAATGAAAAACTGTTTTTT
TRBV9	many	-	TRBJ2-6	CASSPWTLISGANVLTF	TGTGCCAGCAGCCCCTGGACCCTTATCTCTGGGGCCAACGTCCTGACTTTC
TRBV12-3/TRBV12-4	-	-	TRBJ1-2	CASSLSSNGYTF	TGTGCCAGCAGTTTGAGTAGCAATGGCTACACCTTC
TRBV19	-	-	TRBJ1-1	CASSIDRARGTEAFF	TGTGCCAGTAGTATAGATCGGGCAAGGGGTACTGAAGCTTTCTTT
TRBV12-3/TRBV12-4	-	TRBD1	TRBJ1-4	CASSRTGQGNEKLFF	TGTGCCAGCAGTAGAACCGGACAGGGGAACGAAAAACTGTTTTTT
TRBV28	-	-	TRBJ2-7	CASSSGSSYEQYF	TGTGCCAGCAGTTCAGGGAGCTCCTACGAGCAGTACTTC
TRBV5-5	few	TRBD1	TRBJ1-4	CASSLEGTVEKLFF	TGTGCCAGCAGCTTGGAAGGGACAGTGGAAAAACTGTTTTTT
TRBV5-1	-	-	TRBJ2-3	CASSPSGWAWTDTQYF	TGCGCCAGCAGCCCGAGCGGGTGGGCCTGGACAGATACGCAGTATTTT
TRBV10-2	many	-	TRBJ1-2	CASSATGSGYTF	TGCGCCAGCAGTGCGACGGGCTCCGGCTACACCTTC
TRBV2	many	-	TRBJ1-6	CASRGTDNYNSPLHF	TGTGCCAGCAGGGGGACCGACAACTATAATTCACCCCTCCACTTT
TRBV30	many	TRBD1	TRBJ1-4	CAWTSGTGPRKLFF	TGTGCCTGGACCTCAGGGACAGGGCCTCGAAAACTGTTTTTT
TRBV27	-	TRBD1	TRBJ1-2	CASSPTGGAGYGYTF	TGTGCCAGCAGTCCTACAGGGGGCGCTGGCTATGGCTACACCTTC
TRBV19	many	-	TRBJ2-2	CASSRTVNTGELFF	TGTGCCAGTAGTAGAACGGTGAACACCGGGGAGCTGTTTTTT
TRBV6-1	-	-	TRBJ2-7	CASSTVGHMNEQYF	TGTGCCAGCAGCACGGTGGGACACATGAACGAGCAGTACTTC
TRBV11-2	-	TRBD2	TRBJ2-1	CASSLGLAGYNEQFF	TGTGCCAGCAGCCTCGGACTAGCGGGGTACAATGAGCAGTTCTTC
TRBV4-1	medium-sized	-	TRBJ1-2	CASSQDVGASGYTF	TGCGCCAGCAGCCAAGATGTAGGGGCCAGTGGCTACACCTTC
TRBV7-9	-	TRBD2	TRBJ2-7	CASSFPGTSADEQYF	TGTGCCAGCAGCTTCCCCGGGACTAGCGCGGACGAGCAGTACTTC
TRBV12-3/TRBV12-4	medium-sized	-	TRBJ2-2	CASSFGQNTGELFF	TGTGCCAGCAGTTTCGGTCAGAACACCGGGGAGCTGTTTTTT
TRBV19	-	TRBD1	TRBJ2-7	CASSLNRGDEQYF	TGTGCCAGTAGCCTGAACAGGGGCGACGAGCAGTACTTC
TRBV20-1	many	TRBD2	TRBJ2-7	CSASSGTSGYEQYF	TGCAGTGCTAGTTCTGGGACTAGCGGCTACGAGCAGTACTTC
TRBV11-3	many	-	TRBJ2-5	CASSDSGGTETQYF	TGTGCCAGCAGCGACAGTGGGGGGACAGAGACCCAGTACTTC
TRBV12-3/TRBV12-4	-	-	TRBJ1-2	CASSIRFLGYTF	TGTGCCAGCAGTATTAGGTTTCTGGGCTACACCTTC
TRBV29-1	many	TRBD1	TRBJ2-3	CSVEGGDRGALADTQYF	TGCAGCGTTGAGGGGGGCGACAGGGGGGCCCTAGCGGATACGCAGTATTTT
TRBV5-1	many	TRBD1	TRBJ2-5	CASSSKTGGEETQYF	TGCGCCAGCAGCTCCAAGACAGGGGGAGAAGAGACCCAGTACTTC
TRBV12-3/TRBV12-4	-	-	TRBJ2-6	CASRRGVSGANVLTF	TGTGCCAGCAGAAGGGGGGTTTCTGGGGCCAACGTCCTGACTTTC
TRBV10-3	many	-	TRBJ2-3	CAISADGDTQYF	TGTGCCATCAGTGCGGACGGGGATACGCAGTATTTT
TRBV28	many	-	TRBJ2-1	CASSLWQAGVNEQFF	TGTGCCAGCAGTTTATGGCAGGCCGGGGTCAATGAGCAGTTCTTC